This T cell receptor beta chain came from a study of blood T cell repertoires in COVID-19. Study context: T cells, B-cell-depleted T cells, or PBMCs supplied cDNA or gDNA.

Per the original methods: Estimation of nucleated cell counts was performed using reference gene primer amplification. The repertoire was sequenced with immunoSEQ multiplex PCR; TCRdb's copy has only in-frame clones and lacks some. That table supplies the V and J calls and clone size; D and trimming were determined from the DNA. The sample carries 150,000 to 200,000 clones, approximately 83% recorded once. Specimen: peripheral blood. The sequence was collected from a man in his sixties with acute or convalescent COVID-19.

CDR3 loop: CASSPTGAGDTQYF. The CDR3 DNA is TGTGCCAGCTCTCCGACAGGGGCGGGAGATACGCAGTATTTT. The V gene is TRBV18, the J gene TRBJ2-3, with 8 bases matching TRBD1. The CDR3 covers 14 residues. Germline CDR1 KGHSH, CDR2 LQKENI. V lost 6 bases, J lost 5 bases, and 7 bases stayed unmatched.